These T cell receptor beta chains were read from a single sample in a study of cytomegalovirus exposure and HLA in healthy donors. Generated by immunoSEQ multiplex PCR, the TCRdb table keeps only in-frame clones and is missing some. Altogether 150,000 or so clones are present, roughly four fifths being singletons, with the ten largest covering 4.9%. Source material: PBMCs. The source of these receptors is a woman between 18 and 30 years old in good health and CMV-seropositive. Each CDR3 is given without its conserved first and last residue.

TRBJ1-2,TRBV7-9,15,ASSPTFLSRDSYGYT
TRBJ1-6,TRBV19,13,ASTPLAGYNSPLH
TRBJ2-2,TRBV19,14,ASSIAETGGSGELF
TRBJ1-1,TRBV2,10,ASSAQNTEAF
TRBJ1-5,TRBV5-5,11,ASSLGGHQPQH
TRBJ1-3,TRBV18,11,ASSSGTGDTIY
TRBJ1-5,TRBV9,14,ASSASTGTDNQPQH
TRBJ2-1,TRBV4-1,11,ASRVREGSEQF
TRBJ1-6,TRBV19,14,ASSIEARGIDSPLH
TRBJ1-5,TRBV11-2,13,ASSITTGHNQPQH
TRBJ2-3,TRBV28,12,ASHWTGGTDTQY
TRBJ2-2,TRBV7-9,11,AGRRGNTGELF
TRBJ2-5,TRBV7-6,16,ASSLEPGLGLLSETQY
TRBJ1-6,TRBV7-9,12,ASSSDRDSSPLH
TRBJ1-2,TRBV6-5,12,ASTYRDRGYGYT
TRBJ1-1,TRBV11-1,11,ASSLGMNTEAF
TRBJ1-1,TRBV5-1,13,ASSLAAGGNTEAF
TRBJ1-5,TRBV6-5,13,ASSRQGTPAQPQH
TRBJ2-3,TRBV28,13,ASSLRWGGLDTQY
TRBJ2-7,TRBV6-5,12,ASTDRGPAYEQY
TRBJ1-2,TRBV2,12,ASFEKGVFGGYT
TRBJ1-4,TRBV30,13,AWSRKGEVGEKLF
TRBJ2-1,TRBV7-2,13,ASSTGQGGMDEQF
TRBJ1-1,TRBV7-9,14,ASSLTGSGGRTEAF
TRBJ2-7,TRBV30,13,AWSTTGGGLYEQY
TRBJ1-6,TRBV4-2,11,ASSQVVNSPLH
TRBJ2-3,TRBV9,13,ASSVSGLPTDTQY
TRBJ1-2,TRBV28,14,ASSLSGTEANYGYT
TRBJ1-6,TRBV5-6,13,ASSLVTGGNSPLH
TRBJ2-5,TRBV15,14,ATSSDRDRGLETQY
TRBJ2-7,TRBV11-2,14,ASSKGVFWGSGEQY
TRBJ2-3,TRBV6-1,13,ASTPGQGGPDTQY
TRBJ2-7,TRBV6-1,9,ASRFTYEQY
TRBJ1-3,TRBV5-6,12,ASSLGRAGNTIY
TRBJ1-5,TRBV29-1,9,MSDSNQPQH
TRBJ1-4,TRBV5-1,12,ASSLARSDEKLF
TRBJ2-1,TRBV18,12,ASSPGGQDNEQF
TRBJ1-1,TRBV2,14,ASRNTPGTGFAEAF
TRBJ2-6,TRBV7-2,17,ASSPRQYFQGSGANVLT
TRBJ2-2,TRBV6-5,14,ASSYRTSGGAGELF
TRBJ1-2,TRBV15,14,ATSRDGQRLSYGYT
TRBJ2-1,TRBV6-6,13,ASSSGTSAYNEQF